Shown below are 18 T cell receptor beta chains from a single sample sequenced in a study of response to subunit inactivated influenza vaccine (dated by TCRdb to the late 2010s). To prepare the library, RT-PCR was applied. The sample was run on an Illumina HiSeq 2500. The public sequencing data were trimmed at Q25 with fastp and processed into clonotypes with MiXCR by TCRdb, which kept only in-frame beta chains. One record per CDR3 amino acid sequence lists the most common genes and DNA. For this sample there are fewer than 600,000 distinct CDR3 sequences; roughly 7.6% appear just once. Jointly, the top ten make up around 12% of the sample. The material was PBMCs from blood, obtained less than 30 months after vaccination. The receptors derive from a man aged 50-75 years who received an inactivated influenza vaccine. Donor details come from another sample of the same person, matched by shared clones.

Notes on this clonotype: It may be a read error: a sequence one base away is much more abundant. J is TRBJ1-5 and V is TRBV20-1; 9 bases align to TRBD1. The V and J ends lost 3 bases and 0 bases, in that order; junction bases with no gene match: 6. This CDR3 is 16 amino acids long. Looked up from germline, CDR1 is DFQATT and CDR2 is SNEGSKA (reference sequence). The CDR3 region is CSASPGQGGSNQPQHF. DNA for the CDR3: TGCAGTGCTAGCCCGGGACAGGGTGGTAGCAATCAGCCCCAGCATTTT.

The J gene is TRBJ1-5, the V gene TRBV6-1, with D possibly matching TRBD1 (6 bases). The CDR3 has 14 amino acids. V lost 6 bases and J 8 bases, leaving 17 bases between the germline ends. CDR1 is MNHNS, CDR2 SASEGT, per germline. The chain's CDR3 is CASSPRGGPKPQHF. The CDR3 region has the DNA TGTGCCAGCAGCCCTAGGGGGGGACCTAAGCCCCAGCATTTT.

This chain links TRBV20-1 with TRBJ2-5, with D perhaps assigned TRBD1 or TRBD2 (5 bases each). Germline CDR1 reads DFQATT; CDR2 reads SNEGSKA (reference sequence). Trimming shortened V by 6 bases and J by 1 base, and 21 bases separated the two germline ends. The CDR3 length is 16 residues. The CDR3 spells CSAPGLGMGVQETQYF. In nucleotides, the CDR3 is TGCAGTGCCCCAGGGCTGGGAATGGGAGTCCAAGAGACCCAGTACTTC.

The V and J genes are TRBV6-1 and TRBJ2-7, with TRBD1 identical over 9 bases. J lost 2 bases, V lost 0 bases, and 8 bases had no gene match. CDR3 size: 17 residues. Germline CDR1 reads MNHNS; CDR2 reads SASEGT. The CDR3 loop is CASSEAPRDREPYEQYF. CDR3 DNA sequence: TGTGCCAGCAGTGAAGCGCCCCGGGACAGGGAGCCCTACGAGCAGTACTTC.

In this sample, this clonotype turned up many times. The CDR3 DNA follows: TGCGCCAGCAGCGGGGACGGTAACTATGGCTACACCTTC. Protein sequence: CASSGDGNYGYTF. The rearrangement links TRBV4-1 to TRBJ1-2; tentatively, D is TRBD1 (5 bases). The CDR3 loop spans 13 amino acids. The V end lost 5 bases, the J end lost 1 base, and 8 bases lay between the germline ends. Germline V gene lookup returns CDR1 MGHRA and CDR2 YSYEKL.

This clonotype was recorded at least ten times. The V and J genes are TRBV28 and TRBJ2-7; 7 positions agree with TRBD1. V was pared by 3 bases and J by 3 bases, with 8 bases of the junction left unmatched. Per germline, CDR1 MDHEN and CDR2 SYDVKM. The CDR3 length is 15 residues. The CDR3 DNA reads TGTGCCAGCAGTTTTCCCCAGGGGGAAGGCTACGAGCAGTACTTC. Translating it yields CASSFPQGEGYEQYF.

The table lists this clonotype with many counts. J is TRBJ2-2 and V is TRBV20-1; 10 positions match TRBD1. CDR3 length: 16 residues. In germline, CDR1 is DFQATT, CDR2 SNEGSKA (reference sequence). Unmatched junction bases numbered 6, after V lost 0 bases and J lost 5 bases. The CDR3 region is CSARDDRGRSTGELFF. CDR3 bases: TGCAGTGCTAGAGACGACAGGGGGCGGAGTACCGGGGAGCTGTTTTTT.

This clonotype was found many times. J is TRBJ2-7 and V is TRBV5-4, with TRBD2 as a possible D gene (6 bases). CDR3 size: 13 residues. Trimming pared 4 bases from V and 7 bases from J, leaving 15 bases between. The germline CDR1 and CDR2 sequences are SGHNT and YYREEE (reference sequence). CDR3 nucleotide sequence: TGTGCCAGCAGCAGGAGGGGAGGTGGTGAGCAGTACTTC. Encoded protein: CASSRRGGGEQYF.

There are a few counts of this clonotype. The CDR3 sequence is CSARVGNYNEQFF. CDR3 sequence (DNA): TGCAGTGCTAGAGTAGGGAACTACAATGAGCAGTTCTTC. This chain links TRBV20-1 with TRBJ2-1, with D unclear. V lost 1 base and J lost 3, with 7 bases in between. Germline loops: CDR1 DFQATT, CDR2 SNEGSKA (reference sequence). The CDR3 spans 13 residues.

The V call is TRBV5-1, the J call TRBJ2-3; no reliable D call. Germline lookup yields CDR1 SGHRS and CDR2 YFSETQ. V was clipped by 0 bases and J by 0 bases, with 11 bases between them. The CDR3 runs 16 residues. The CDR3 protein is CASSLEPSRSTDTQYF. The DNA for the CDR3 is TGCGCCAGCAGCTTGGAACCATCCCGAAGCACAGATACGCAGTATTTT.

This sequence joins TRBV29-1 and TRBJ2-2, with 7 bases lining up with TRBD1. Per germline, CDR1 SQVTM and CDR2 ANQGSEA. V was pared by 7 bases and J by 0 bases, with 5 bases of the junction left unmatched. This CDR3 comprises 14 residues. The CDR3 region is CSALTGANTGELFF. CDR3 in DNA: TGCAGCGCTCTCACAGGGGCGAACACCGGGGAGCTGTTTTTT.

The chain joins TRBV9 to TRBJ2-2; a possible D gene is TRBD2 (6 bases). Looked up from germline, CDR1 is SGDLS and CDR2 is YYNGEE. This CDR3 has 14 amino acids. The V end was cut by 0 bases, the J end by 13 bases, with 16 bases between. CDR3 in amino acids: CASSVGLDGRMLFF. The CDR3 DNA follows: TGTGCCAGCAGCGTAGGATTGGATGGGAGGATGCTGTTTTTT. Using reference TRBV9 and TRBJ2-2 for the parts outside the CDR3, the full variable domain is DSGVTQTPKHLITATGQRVTLRCSPRSGDLSVYWYQQSLDQGLQFLIQYYNGEERAKGNILERFSAQQFPDLHSELNLSSLELGDSALYFCASSVGLDGRMLFFGEGSRLTVL.

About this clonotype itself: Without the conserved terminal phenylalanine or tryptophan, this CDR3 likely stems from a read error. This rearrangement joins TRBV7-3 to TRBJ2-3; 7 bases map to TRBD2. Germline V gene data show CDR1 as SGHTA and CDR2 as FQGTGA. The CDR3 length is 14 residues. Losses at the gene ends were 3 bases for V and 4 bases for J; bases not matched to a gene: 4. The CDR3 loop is CASSLGGSADTQYL. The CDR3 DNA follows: TGTGCCAGCAGCTTGGGCGGGAGTGCAGATACGCAGTATTTG.

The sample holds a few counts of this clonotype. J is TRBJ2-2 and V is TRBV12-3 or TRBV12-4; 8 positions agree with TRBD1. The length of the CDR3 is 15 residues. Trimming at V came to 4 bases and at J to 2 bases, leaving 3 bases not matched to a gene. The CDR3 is CASSWTGRNTGELFF. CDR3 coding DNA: TGTGCCAGCAGTTGGACAGGGAGAAACACCGGGGAGCTGTTTTTT.

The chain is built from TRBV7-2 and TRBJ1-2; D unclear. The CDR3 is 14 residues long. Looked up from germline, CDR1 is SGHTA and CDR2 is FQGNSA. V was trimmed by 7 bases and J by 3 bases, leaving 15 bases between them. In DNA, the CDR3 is TGTGCCAGCACCAAGGACGGCCTCTACTATGGCTACACCTTC. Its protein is CASTKDGLYYGYTF.

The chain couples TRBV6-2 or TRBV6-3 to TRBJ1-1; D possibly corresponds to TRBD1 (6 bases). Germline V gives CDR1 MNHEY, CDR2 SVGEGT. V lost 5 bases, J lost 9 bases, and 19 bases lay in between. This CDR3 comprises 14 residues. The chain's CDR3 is CASSPNRDTRQAFF. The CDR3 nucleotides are TGTGCCAGCAGTCCGAACCGGGACACCCGTCAAGCTTTCTTT.

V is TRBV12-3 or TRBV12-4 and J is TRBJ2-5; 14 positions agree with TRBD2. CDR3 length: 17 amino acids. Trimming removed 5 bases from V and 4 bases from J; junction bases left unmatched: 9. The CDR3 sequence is CASSPGLAGGRGETQYF. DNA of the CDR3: TGTGCCAGCAGTCCCGGACTAGCGGGAGGTCGGGGAGAGACCCAGTACTTC.

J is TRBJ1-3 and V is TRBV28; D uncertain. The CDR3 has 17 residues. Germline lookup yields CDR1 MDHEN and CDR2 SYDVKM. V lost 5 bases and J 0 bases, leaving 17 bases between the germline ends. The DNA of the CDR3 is TGTGCCAGCAGTCCTACCCTTGGGAGACTCTCTGGAAACACCATATATTTT. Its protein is CASSPTLGRLSGNTIYF.